These T cell receptor beta chains were read from a single sample in a study of graft-versus-host responses after intestinal transplantation. The table came from immunoSEQ multiplex PCR; TCRdb's copy has only in-frame clones and leaves some out. The sample carries approximately 88,000 clones, 94% recorded once. Their antigens remain unidentified. The sample consisted of unstimulated CD4+ T cells sorted from spleen or lymph node cells, taken before transplant. The receptors come from a human donor who was the organ donor for an intestinal transplant. CDR3s include the opening cysteine and the closing phenylalanine or tryptophan. Fields, in order: V gene, CDR3 length, clone size, J gene, D gene, CDR3 protein, CDR3 DNA. A D gene is named only where the DNA matches it firmly. The size entry is marked missing in some rows and otherwise reads once, few, many or a size class.

>TRBV28|15|.|TRBJ1-5|.
CASALKPGEYQPQHF
TGTGCCAGCGCCCTGAAACCAGGGGAGTATCAGCCCCAGCATTTT
>TRBV4-3|13|.|TRBJ2-1|.
CASSQGVYNEQFF
TGCGCCAGCAGCCAGGGGGTCTACAATGAGCAGTTCTTC
>TRBV28|15|.|TRBJ1-1|TRBD1
CASSLYQGAGTEAFF
TGTGCCAGCAGTTTATATCAGGGGGCGGGCACTGAAGCTTTCTTT
>TRBV5-6|15|.|TRBJ2-7|.
CASSFAGMNSYEQYF
TGTGCCAGCAGCTTCGCAGGCATGAACTCCTACGAGCAGTACTTC
>TRBV18|18|once|TRBJ1-5|.
CASSPIGVGQGSNQPQHF
TGTGCCAGCTCACCAATAGGGGTCGGCCAGGGCTCGAATCAGCCCCAGCATTTT
>TRBV28|17|.|TRBJ1-5|TRBD1
CASSSWGGQGIHQPQHF
TGTGCCAGCAGCTCGTGGGGAGGACAGGGTATCCATCAGCCCCAGCATTTT
>TRBV18|18|.|TRBJ2-6|.
CASSPARGASSGANVLTF
TGTGCCAGCTCACCAGCGAGGGGCGCAAGCTCTGGGGCCAACGTCCTGACTTTC
>TRBV7-6|17|.|TRBJ1-5|TRBD1
CARDGHKPGQVYQPQHF
TGTGCCAGGGATGGTCATAAACCGGGACAGGTCTATCAGCCCCAGCATTTT
>TRBV5-1|14|.|TRBJ2-2|.
CASSLVTITGELFF
TGCGCCAGCAGCTTGGTTACCATCACCGGGGAGCTGTTTTTT
>TRBV5-1|16|once|TRBJ2-1|.
CASSLTGDNSYNEQFF
TGCGCCAGCAGCTTGACCGGGGACAACTCCTACAATGAGCAGTTCTTC
>TRBV7-2|16|.|TRBJ2-5|TRBD2
CASSYLGERGLKTQYF
TGTGCCAGCAGCTATTTAGGGGAGCGGGGACTGAAGACCCAGTACTTC
>TRBV7-3|14|.|TRBJ2-3|TRBD1
CASTPGQHTDTQYF
TGTGCCAGCACCCCGGGACAGCACACAGATACGCAGTATTTT
>TRBV2|14|.|TRBJ1-1|.
CASSPETRNTEAFF
TGTGCCAGCAGCCCTGAGACACGGAACACTGAAGCTTTCTTT